The source of this T cell receptor beta chain is a study of early T cells in non-severe SARS-CoV-2 infection. Overall study context: Sequencing input comprised bulk RNA from unsorted whole blood; chain pairing was not available.

Concerning this clonotype itself: What it recognizes is unknown.

Attachment of unique molecular identifiers to individual cDNA molecules was performed. In TCRdb, the 5' RACE reads were re-called with MiXCR into one record per CDR3 protein. The sample has about 98,000 distinct CDR3 sequences, approximately 14% seen once. Overall study findings and caveats: Private and CD4 specificities were missed by VDJdb matching, skewed to anti-spike CD8.

Germline values: CDR1 DFQATT, CDR2 SNEGSKA (reference sequence). This CDR3 contains 16 residues. V was cut by 6 bases and J by 0 bases, with 19 bases left in between. The source material was whole blood. The chain couples TRBV20-1 to TRBJ2-3; D tentatively fits TRBD1 or TRBD2 (5 bases each). The TCR sequence derives from an adult who was a healthcare worker with PCR-confirmed SARS-CoV-2 infection or an uninfected control (not recorded which). The CDR3 sequence: CSAITGTLTSTDTQYF. The CDR3 bases are TGCAGTGCAATAACCGGGACCCTCACTAGCACAGATACGCAGTATTTT.